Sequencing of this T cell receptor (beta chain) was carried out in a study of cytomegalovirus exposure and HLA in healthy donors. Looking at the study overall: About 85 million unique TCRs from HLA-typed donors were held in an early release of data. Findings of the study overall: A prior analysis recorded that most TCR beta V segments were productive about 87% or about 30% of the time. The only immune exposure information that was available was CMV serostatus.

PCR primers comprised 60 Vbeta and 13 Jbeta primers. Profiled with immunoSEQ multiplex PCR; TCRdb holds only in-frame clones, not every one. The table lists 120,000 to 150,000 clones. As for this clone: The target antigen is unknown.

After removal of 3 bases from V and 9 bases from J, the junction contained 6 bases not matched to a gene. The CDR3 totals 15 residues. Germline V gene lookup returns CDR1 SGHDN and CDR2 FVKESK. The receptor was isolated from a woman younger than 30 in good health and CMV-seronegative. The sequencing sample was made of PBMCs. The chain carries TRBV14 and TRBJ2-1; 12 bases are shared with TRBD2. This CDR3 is CASSQRLAGVSEQFF. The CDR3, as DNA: TGTGCCAGCAGCCAGCGACTAGCGGGAGTGAGTGAGCAGTTCTTC.